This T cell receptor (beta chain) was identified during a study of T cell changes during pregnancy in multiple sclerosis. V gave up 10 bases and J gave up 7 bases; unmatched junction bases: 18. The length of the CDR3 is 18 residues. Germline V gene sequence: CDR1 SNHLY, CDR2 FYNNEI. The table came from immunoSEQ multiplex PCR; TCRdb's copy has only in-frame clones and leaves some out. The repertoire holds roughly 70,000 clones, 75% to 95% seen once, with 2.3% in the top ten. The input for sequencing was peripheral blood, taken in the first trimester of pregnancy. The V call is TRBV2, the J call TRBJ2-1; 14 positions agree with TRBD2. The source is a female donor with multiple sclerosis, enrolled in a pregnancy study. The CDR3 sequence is CATKRTSGGIGLSNEQFF. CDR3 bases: TGTGCCACCAAGAGGACTAGCGGGGGGATAGGCTTGTCAAATGAGCAGTTCTTC.